These T cell receptor beta chains were read from a single sample in a study of blood T cell repertoires in COVID-19. Generated by immunoSEQ multiplex PCR, the TCRdb table keeps only in-frame clones and is missing some. The data hold 5,500 to 6,000 clones, with about 86% observed a single time. Material for sequencing was peripheral blood. The receptors stem from a human donor in a cohort sampled during active COVID-19. Both conserved end residues are part of each CDR3. The D gene is left open where the match is weak. Only some rows state a clone size, as once, few, many or a class for expanded clones.

>TRBJ2-1|.|.|TRBV14
TGTGCCAGCAGCCAAGCCCCGACTATCCTTAGGGACAATGAGCAGTTCTTC
CASSQAPTILRDNEQFF
>TRBJ1-2|once|TRBD1|TRBV18
TGTGCCAGCTCACCCGTGACAGGGGAGGGCTACACCTTC
CASSPVTGEGYTF
>TRBJ2-1|.|.|TRBV18
TGTGCCAGCTCACCTGAGGGACAAGAGCAGTTCTTC
CASSPEGQEQFF
>TRBJ2-1|.|TRBD2|TRBV15
TGTGCCACCAGCAGGGGAGGGATAGCGGGGGAAAACAATGAGCAGTTCTTC
CATSRGGIAGENNEQFF
>TRBJ1-1|.|.|TRBV10-3
TGTGCCATCAGTGAACTAGTATCGAACACTGAAGCTTTCTTT
CAISELVSNTEAFF
>TRBJ2-2|.|TRBD1|TRBV7-6
TGTGCCAGCAGCTTAAGGGGGACAGCCGGGGAGCTGTTTTTT
CASSLRGTAGELFF
>TRBJ2-3|.|.|TRBV6-1
TGTGCCAGCAGTGAGACAGGAGCTTTGACAGATACGCAGTATTTT
CASSETGALTDTQYF
>TRBJ1-5|.|.|TRBV3-1/TRBV3-2
TGTGCCAGCAGCCAAGATATGAGGGATCAGCCCCAGCATTTT
CASSQDMRDQPQHF
>TRBJ2-2|.|.|TRBV5-1
TGCGCCAGCAGCTTGGTTCGGCAGGGGACCGGGGAGCTGTTTTTT
CASSLVRQGTGELFF
>TRBJ2-5|.|.|TRBV1
TGCACCAGCAGCCAAGATCTCGGCGGGGGCCCTACGAGGGAGACCCAGTACTTC
CTSSQDLGGGPTRETQYF
>TRBJ1-6|once|.|TRBV12-3/TRBV12-4
TGTGCCACCAGGGCCCTAGATAATTCACCCCTCCACTTT
CATRALDNSPLHF
>TRBJ1-3|.|.|TRBV29-1
TGCAGCGTTGAGCCAGGGGACTCTGGAAACACCATATATTTT
CSVEPGDSGNTIYF
>TRBJ2-7|once|.|TRBV6-1
TGTGCCAGCAGTGAGAACAGGCTCGAGCAGTACTTC
CASSENRLEQYF
>TRBJ1-2|few|.|TRBV6-5
TGTGCCAGCAAAACACAGGGATTAAACTATGGCTACACCTTC
CASKTQGLNYGYTF
>TRBJ2-5|few|TRBD2|TRBV2
TGTGCCAGCAGTTCCCGGGGAGGGCGAGAGACCCAGTACTTC
CASSSRGGRETQYF
>TRBJ2-1|.|.|TRBV2
TGTGCCAGCAGTGGGTTGTCTAGAGGAATTGTTGAGCAGTTCTTC
CASSGLSRGIVEQFF
>TRBJ2-7|.|TRBD1|TRBV27
TGTGCCAGCAGCCCCACCGGGACAGGGGTCTCCTACGAGCAGTACTTC
CASSPTGTGVSYEQYF
>TRBJ2-7|few|.|TRBV9
TGTGCCAGCAGCGTAACAGGGAATTCCCTACCGGAAGAGCAGTACTTC
CASSVTGNSLPEEQYF
>TRBJ1-1|few|.|TRBV6-5
TGTGCCAGCAGTTACTCGAACAGGAACACTGAAGCTTTCTTT
CASSYSNRNTEAFF
>TRBJ1-2|.|.|TRBV9
TGTGCCAGCAGCATCTTCCCGGGACACGAGACCTATGGCTACACCTTC
CASSIFPGHETYGYTF
>TRBJ2-7|.|.|TRBV11-3
TGTGCCAGCAGCTTAACTAGGAGGGGCGCCCTGATGGTCGAGCAGTACTTC
CASSLTRRGALMVEQYF
>TRBJ2-3|few|.|TRBV27
TGTGCCAGCAGTTTAACGGACCCGCGAGGGGATACGCAGTATTTT
CASSLTDPRGDTQYF
>TRBJ2-7|.|.|TRBV10-3
TGTGCCATAACTGGCGGGGAAAGAAGGGAGCAGTACTTC
CAITGGERREQYF
>TRBJ2-7|.|TRBD1|TRBV5-6
TGTGCCAGCAGCCTTGACAGGGGAACCCCCTACGAGCAGTACTTC
CASSLDRGTPYEQYF
>TRBJ1-6|once|TRBD1|TRBV6-5
TGTGCCAGCAGTCCGACAGGGGTGGATAATTCACCCCTCCACTTT
CASSPTGVDNSPLHF